These 12 T cell receptor beta chains were sequenced from one sample in a study of shared clonotypes between healthy human individuals. Profiled with immunoSEQ multiplex PCR; TCRdb holds only in-frame clones, not every one. The sample consists of more than 2,000,000 clones, 85% to 95% of them appearing once. The sequencing input was naive CD4+ T cells from PBMCs. The subset: CD45RA+ positively selected. The source is a young man in good health. Some clones in this sample may be carry-over from other donors' samples.

This rearrangement joins TRBV11-1 to TRBJ1-1; D is unclear. There are 15 residues in the CDR3. The germline CDR1 and CDR2 sequences are SGHAT and FQDESV (reference sequence). V lost 3 bases and J lost 3, with 14 bases in between. The CDR3 DNA is TGTGCCAGCAGCTTGGTAGATCCTATCCACACTGAAGCTTTCTTT. Amino acid sequence: CASSLVDPIHTEAFF.

This chain links TRBV2 with TRBJ2-7; perhaps TRBD1 as D (6 bases). This CDR3 is 15 amino acids long. Germline V gene lookup returns CDR1 SNHLY and CDR2 FYNNEI. The V gene lost 1 base and the J gene lost 2 bases, with 12 bases spanning the gap. The CDR3 loop is CASSEGRGHPYEQYF. The DNA for the CDR3 is TGTGCCAGCAGTGAAGGCAGGGGACACCCCTACGAGCAGTACTTC.

This chain uses TRBV7-3 with TRBJ2-7, with 11 positions matching TRBD2. Germline loops: CDR1 SGHTA, CDR2 FQGTGA. This CDR3 is 15 amino acids long. With 5 bases clipped from V and 3 bases from J, the junction kept 6 bases outside the gene matches. The CDR3 DNA reads TGTGCCAGCAGCCGAGGGACTAGCGGACTCTACGAGCAGTACTTC. Its translation is CASSRGTSGLYEQYF.

The chain links TRBV5-1 to TRBJ1-2, with D possibly matching TRBD1 (6 bases). CDR3 size: 16 residues. CDR1 SGHRS and CDR2 YFSETQ come from the germline V gene. Deletions cut 3 bases from V and 5 bases from J, with 20 bases between. CDR3 residues: CASSSGGTPMRYGYTF. In nucleotides, the CDR3 is TGCGCCAGCAGCTCGGGGGGGACACCCATGAGGTATGGCTACACCTTC.

The chain joins TRBV27 to TRBJ1-2; TRBD1 matches at 7 bases. The germline CDR1 and CDR2 sequences are MNHEY and SMNVEV (reference sequence). The trim removed 5 bases at V and 7 bases at J, leaving 16 bases unmatched. The CDR3 sequence is 16 residues long. The CDR3 DNA is TGTGCCAGCAGTCCTCCAGGGGGGGCAGGAGGGCGTGGCTACACCTTC. The encoded protein is CASSPPGGAGGRGYTF.

The chain is built from TRBV29-1 and TRBJ1-3; no firm D call. Per germline, CDR1 SQVTM and CDR2 ANQGSEA. The CDR3 consists of 13 residues. V lost 2 bases to trimming and J lost 0 bases, with 5 bases between them. The CDR3 sequence is CSVEMGSGNTIYF. Written as DNA, the CDR3 is TGCAGCGTTGAAATGGGCTCTGGAAACACCATATATTTT.

V gene TRBV28 combines with J gene TRBJ1-3, with D maybe TRBD1 (6 bases). Trimming removed 6 bases from V and 1 base from J, with 19 bases in between. Germline CDR1 is MDHEN and CDR2 is SYDVKM. CDR3 length equals 17 residues. For the CDR3, the DNA is TGTGCCAGCAGCCCCGGGGAGGGGGGGCAATCTGGAAACACCATATATTTT. Protein: CASSPGEGGQSGNTIYF. Using reference TRBV28 and TRBJ1-3 for the parts outside the CDR3, the full variable domain is DVKVTQSSRYLVKRTGEKVFLECVQDMDHENMFWYRQDPGLGLRLIYFSYDVKMKEKGDIPEGYSVSREKKERFSLILESASTNQTSMYLCASSPGEGGQSGNTIYFGEGSWLTVV.

This sequence joins TRBV27 and TRBJ2-4; D not certain. The germline V gene has CDR1 MNHEY and CDR2 SMNVEV (reference sequence). The CDR3 length is 13 residues. V was shortened by 1 base and J by 1 base, with 2 bases between the two germline ends. For the CDR3, the DNA is TGTGCCAGCAGTTTATATGCCAAAAACATTCAGTACTTC. This encodes CASSLYAKNIQYF.

Only a few counts were recorded for this clone. In the same sample, other DNA sequences code for this CDR3. The chain is built from TRBV9 and TRBJ2-2; D is ambiguous. Trimming shortened V by 4 bases and J by 2 bases, and 3 bases separated the two germline ends. Germline loops: CDR1 SGDLS, CDR2 YYNGEE. The CDR3 sequence is 12 residues long. The chain's CDR3 is CASSSNTGELFF. The CDR3 DNA reads TGTGCCAGCAGCTCAAACACCGGGGAGCTGTTTTTT.

The rearrangement links TRBV14 to TRBJ2-3; possible D gene TRBD2, 5 bases. V lost 0 bases, J lost 4 bases, and 26 bases lay in between. The CDR3 covers 20 residues. CDR1 is SGHDN and CDR2 is FVKESK in the germline V gene. CDR3: CASSQERVGSTRAHADTQYF. The CDR3 DNA reads as TGTGCCAGCAGCCAAGAGAGGGTCGGTTCGACCAGAGCACACGCAGATACGCAGTATTTT.

The rearrangement links TRBV9 to TRBJ2-7; D is unresolved. Germline lookup yields CDR1 SGDLS and CDR2 YYNGEE. The CDR3 spans 15 residues. Trimming removed 0 bases from V and 6 bases from J, with 16 bases in between. For the CDR3, the DNA is TGTGCCAGCAGCGTAGACGCAGGCCCCTTCGGCGAGCAGTACTTC. This translates into CASSVDAGPFGEQYF.

The chain joins TRBV29-1 to TRBJ1-3; 10 nucleotides line up with TRBD1. Unmatched junction bases numbered 8, after V lost 6 bases and J lost 9 bases. Per the germline V gene, CDR1 is SQVTM and CDR2 is ANQGSEA. The CDR3 contains 13 residues. The CDR3 sequence: CSVGPGQGTTIYF. The CDR3 bases are TGCAGCGTGGGTCCGGGACAGGGGACCACCATATATTTT.